These 19 T cell receptor beta chains were all obtained from the same sample, sequenced in a study of cytomegalovirus exposure and HLA in healthy donors. Use of 60 Vbeta and 13 Jbeta primers characterized the PCR. TCRdb's copy holds only in-frame clones and misses some; the assay was immunoSEQ multiplex PCR. The sample carries about 76,000 clones, just over 70% recorded once. The sequencing sample was made of PBMCs. These receptors were taken from a man aged 55 to 69 in good health and CMV-seropositive.

V gene TRBV6-6 combines with J gene TRBJ2-7; the D is unclear. The V gene's germline CDR1 is MNHNY and CDR2 SVGAGI (reference sequence). There are 14 residues in the CDR3. V gave up 0 bases and J gave up 6 bases, with 12 bases separating them. The CDR3 sequence: CASSYSGSTGEQYF. Written as DNA, the CDR3 is TGTGCCAGCAGTTACTCCGGGTCCACTGGCGAGCAGTACTTC.

The chain couples TRBV6-6 to TRBJ2-7; 13 nucleotides align to TRBD2. CDR1 is MNHNY and CDR2 is SVGAGI in the germline V gene (reference sequence). This CDR3 has 15 amino acids. V lost 0 bases to trimming and J lost 5 bases; unmatched junction nucleotides: 1. Here the CDR3 reads CASSYSGLAGDEQYF. CDR3 bases: TGTGCCAGCAGTTACTCCGGACTAGCGGGAGACGAGCAGTACTTC.

This chain joins TRBV27 and TRBJ2-5; tentatively, D is TRBD2 (6 bases). V gave up 6 bases and J gave up 3 bases, with 17 bases separating them. Germline CDR1 reads MNHEY; CDR2 reads SMNVEV (reference sequence). The CDR3 is made up of 15 amino acids. DNA of the CDR3: TGTGCCAGCAGACGACCGGGACTTGGGGAAGAGACCCAGTACTTC. It specifies CASRRPGLGEETQYF.

The chain carries TRBV4-3 and TRBJ1-1; 8 bases fit TRBD1. Trimming took 3 bases from V and 6 from J; bases not matched to a gene: 18. CDR1 is LGHNA, CDR2 YSLEER, per germline. The CDR3 totals 18 residues. The DNA of the CDR3 is TGCGCCAGCAGCCAGGGCCCGACAGGGGCCTCAAATGAGGCTGAAGCTTTCTTT. Translating it yields CASSQGPTGASNEAEAFF.

The J gene is TRBJ2-7, the V gene TRBV7-8; 15 bases map to TRBD2. The CDR3 loop spans 19 amino acids. CDR1 SGHVS and CDR2 FQNEAQ come from the germline V gene. After removal of 4 bases from V and 0 bases from J, the junction contained 10 bases not matched to a gene. The CDR3 is CASSSAGTSGGPSSYEQYF. DNA of the CDR3: TGTGCCAGCAGCTCTGCGGGGACTAGCGGGGGGCCTTCCTCCTACGAGCAGTACTTC.

The CDR3 loop is CASSFAASYEQYF. The DNA of the CDR3 is TGTGCCAGCAGTTTTGCAGCGTCCTACGAGCAGTACTTC. The rearrangement uses TRBV7-8 and TRBJ2-7; D is uncertain. The germline gives CDR1 SGHVS, CDR2 FQNEAQ. The CDR3 runs to 13 residues. V was clipped by 6 bases and J by 1 base, with 10 bases between them. Filled out from reference TRBV7-8 and TRBJ2-7, the complete variable domain reads GAGVSQSPRYKVAKRGQDVALRCDPISGHVSLFWYQQALGQGPEFLTYFQNEAQLDKSGLPSDRFFAERPEGSVSTLKIQRTQQEDSAVYLCASSFAASYEQYFGPGTRLTVT.

The V call is TRBV28, the J call TRBJ2-1; 15 bases agree with TRBD2. The germline CDR1 and CDR2 sequences are MDHEN and SYDVKM. Trimming cost V 5 bases and J 9 bases; bases outside gene matches: 5. CDR3 length: 15 amino acids. The CDR3 DNA sequence: TGTGCCAGCAGTACCGGGACTAGCGGGAGGCCTGAGCAGTTCTTC. Its protein is CASSTGTSGRPEQFF.

Turning to this clone: Its ends do not fully match the called genes, so a read error is possible. The chain carries TRBV2 and TRBJ1-1, with a possible D match to TRBD1 (5 bases). Germline V gives CDR1 SNHLY, CDR2 FYNNEI. This CDR3 has 13 amino acids. The CDR3 reads CAGSLQGYTEAFF. CDR3 sequence (DNA): TGTGCCGGCAGCCTTCAGGGATACACTGAAGCTTTCTTT.

The genes are TRBV5-5 and TRBJ2-1, with 8 bases matching TRBD2. CDR1 is SGHKS and CDR2 is YYEKEE in the germline V gene (reference sequence). With V trimmed by 1 base and J by 7 bases, 4 bases remained unmatched. The CDR3 covers 14 residues. This CDR3 reads CASSLSGGWNEQFF. The CDR3 nucleotides are TGTGCCAGCAGCTTGTCGGGGGGGTGGAATGAGCAGTTCTTC.

The V gene is TRBV6-5, the J gene TRBJ2-5, with 7 bases aligning to TRBD1. The junction had 8 bases not matched to a gene; V was cut back by 0 bases and J by 7 bases. Per germline, CDR1 MNHEY and CDR2 SVGAGI. The CDR3 consists of 15 residues. DNA of the CDR3: TGTGCCAGCAGTTACTCGACAGGGCGGTTAGGGACCCAGTACTTC. Translation gives CASSYSTGRLGTQYF.

This clone was seen a handful of times. CDR3 protein: CASSRGTGVVYEQYF. The CDR3 DNA follows: TGTGCCAGCTCACGAGGGACAGGGGTCGTCTACGAGCAGTACTTC. The V call is TRBV18, the J call TRBJ2-7; 10 positions agree with TRBD1. The CDR3 sequence is 15 residues long. The V segment lost 4 bases and the J segment 3 bases; nucleotides outside the gene matches: 6. Germline assignment: CDR1 KGHSH and CDR2 LQKENI. Variable domain in full (rest from reference TRBV18 and TRBJ2-7): NAGVMQNPRHLVRRRGQEARLRCSPMKGHSHVYWYRQLPEEGLKFMVYLQKENIIDESGMPKERFSAEFPKEGPSILRIQQVVRGDSAAYFCASSRGTGVVYEQYFGPGTRLTVT.

The gene calls are TRBV4-2 and TRBJ1-5; D ambiguous. With 0 bases removed from V and 0 bases from J, the gap between germline ends came to 6 bases. The germline V gene has CDR1 LGHNA and CDR2 YNFKEQ. The CDR3 contains 15 residues. The CDR3 protein is CASSQEQYSNQPQHF. CDR3 nucleotide sequence: TGTGCCAGCAGCCAAGAGCAGTATAGCAATCAGCCCCAGCATTTT.

This chain joins TRBV10-2 and TRBJ2-7; D may be TRBD2 (6 bases). The CDR3 loop spans 22 amino acids. Trimming took off 6 bases at V and 0 bases at J, with 36 bases between the two ends. Germline V lookup: CDR1 WSHSY, CDR2 SAAADI. CDR3: CASSQRGFDRDLVKRDSYEQYF. CDR3 sequence (DNA): TGCGCCAGCAGCCAGCGAGGGTTCGACCGGGACTTAGTGAAAAGGGACTCCTACGAGCAGTACTTC.

The genes are TRBV7-3 and TRBJ2-1, with D unresolved. This CDR3 is built from 12 residues. Germline loops: CDR1 SGHTA, CDR2 FQGTGA. Deletions cut 0 bases from V and 10 bases from J, with 7 bases between. CDR3 in amino acids: CASSLTRGEQFF. In nucleotides, the CDR3 is TGTGCCAGCAGCTTAACTCGTGGCGAGCAGTTCTTC.

The chain links TRBV5-1 to TRBJ2-7; TRBD2 matches at 7 bases. The CDR3 length is 14 residues. V gave up 0 bases and J gave up 5 bases; unmatched junction bases: 5. Germline V gene lookup returns CDR1 SGHRS and CDR2 YFSETQ. The CDR3 coding sequence is TGCGCCAGCAGCTTGGAAGCAGGGAGGGACGAGCAGTACTTC. Protein: CASSLEAGRDEQYF.

The rearrangement links TRBV15 to TRBJ1-4; D remains unclear. CDR1 is LNHNV, CDR2 YYDKDF, per germline (reference sequence). The CDR3 covers 15 residues. V gave up 0 bases and J gave up 8 bases, with 13 bases separating them. The CDR3 bases are TGTGCCACCAGCAGAGAAGCGGGGAATGGAGAAAAACTGTTTTTT. Its protein is CATSREAGNGEKLFF. Full variable domain (outside the CDR3, taken from reference TRBV15 and TRBJ1-4): DAMVIQNPRYQVTQFGKPVTLSCSQTLNHNVMYWYQQKSSQAPKLLFHYYDKDFNNEADTPDNFQSRRPNTSFCFLDIRSPGLGDTAMYLCATSREAGNGEKLFFGSGTQLSVL.

The rearrangement links TRBV11-1 to TRBJ2-3; 12 positions agree with TRBD1. V trimming: 5 bases; J trimming: 6 bases; junction bases outside the gene matches: 6. This CDR3 contains 15 residues. Germline values: CDR1 SGHAT, CDR2 FQDESV (reference sequence). Here the CDR3 DNA reads TGTGCCAGCAGCCGTGGGACAGGGGGCTGGGATACGCAGTATTTT. Protein: CASSRGTGGWDTQYF.

The CDR3 DNA sequence: TGTGCCAGCAGTTTACGGACAGAAAGGGAGACCCAGTACTTC. Its translation is CASSLRTERETQYF. The genes are TRBV27 and TRBJ2-5; a weak D match, TRBD1 (6 bases). The CDR3 loop spans 14 amino acids. The ends were cut back, 2 bases at V and 5 bases at J, with 12 bases in the middle. Germline V gives CDR1 MNHEY, CDR2 SMNVEV (reference sequence).

The rearrangement uses TRBV15 and TRBJ2-7, with unresolved D. The germline V gene encodes CDR1 LNHNV and CDR2 YYDKDF (reference sequence). This CDR3 is 14 amino acids long. Trimming removed 0 bases at V and 2 bases at J, with 8 bases between. DNA for the CDR3: TGTGCCACCAGCAGAGATAGACTTACCTACGAGCAGTACTTC. Encoded protein: CATSRDRLTYEQYF.